The sample holds a few counts of the clone carrying this T cell receptor (beta chain). CDR3 length: 14 amino acids. The V gene lost 3 bases and the J gene lost 2 bases, with 10 bases spanning the gap. Germline assignment: CDR1 SNHLY and CDR2 FYNNEI. The sample originates from a study of CD8+CD57+ T cells in acquired aplastic anemia. It was genomic DNA that served as the template for profiling TCR beta VDJ and CDR3. Using its own MiXCR run on the reads, TCRdb lists one record per CDR3 protein. This table has fewer than 200,000 distinct CDR3 sequences, roughly 50% appearing once. All sequencing subjects had displayed CD8+CD57+ cell expansion on flow cytometry.

The chain recombines TRBV2 with TRBJ1-2; D remains ambiguous. The sample was sorted CD4+, CD8+, or CD8+CD57+ T cells (not recorded which) from PBMCs. This TCR was recovered from a human donor with aplastic anemia. The CDR3 sequence: CASSDNPVNYGYTF. Here the CDR3 DNA reads TGTGCCAGCAGTGATAACCCAGTGAACTATGGCTACACCTTC.